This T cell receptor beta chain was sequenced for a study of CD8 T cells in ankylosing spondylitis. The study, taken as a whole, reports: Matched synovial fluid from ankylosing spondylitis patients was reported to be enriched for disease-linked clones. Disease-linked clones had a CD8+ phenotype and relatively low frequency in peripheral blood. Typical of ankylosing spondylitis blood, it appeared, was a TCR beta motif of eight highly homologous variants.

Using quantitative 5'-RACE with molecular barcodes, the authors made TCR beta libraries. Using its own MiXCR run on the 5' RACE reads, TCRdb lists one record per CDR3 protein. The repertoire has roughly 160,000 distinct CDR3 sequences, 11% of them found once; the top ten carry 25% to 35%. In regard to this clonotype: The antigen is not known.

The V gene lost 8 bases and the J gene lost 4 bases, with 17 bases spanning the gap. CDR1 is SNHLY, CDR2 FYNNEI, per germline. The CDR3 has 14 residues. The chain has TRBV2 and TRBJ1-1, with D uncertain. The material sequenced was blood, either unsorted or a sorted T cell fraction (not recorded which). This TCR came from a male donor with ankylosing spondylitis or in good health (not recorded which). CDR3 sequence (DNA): TGTGCCAGCGGATCGGGTGGGGATTTCACTGAAGCTTTCTTT. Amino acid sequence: CASGSGGDFTEAFF. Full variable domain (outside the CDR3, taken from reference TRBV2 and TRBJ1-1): EPEVTQTPSHQVTQMGQEVILRCVPISNHLYFYWYRQILGQKVEFLVSFYNNEISEKSEIFDDQFSVERPDGSNFTLKIRSTKLEDSAMYFCASGSGGDFTEAFFGQGTRLTVV.